This TCR beta chain was documented in a study of blood T cell repertoires in COVID-19. The length of the CDR3 is 16 residues. Germline V gives CDR1 SGHAT, CDR2 FQNNGV. Deletions cut 1 base from V and 0 bases from J, with 7 bases between. Libraries were prepared by immunoSEQ multiplex PCR; TCRdb keeps only in-frame clonotypes and omits some of them. Of around 58,000 clones in the sample, 90% were seen once. The V and J genes are TRBV11-2 and TRBJ2-6; weak D call: TRBD2 (6 bases). The specimen sequenced was peripheral blood. The TCR originated in a man aged 55-75 years with active COVID-19. In DNA, the CDR3 is TGTGCCAGCAGCTTAGGGGGGGTCTCTGGGGCCAACGTCCTGACTTTC. This encodes CASSLGGVSGANVLTF. Together with reference TRBV11-2 and TRBJ2-6, the CDR3 gives the full variable domain: EAGVAQSPRYKIIEKRQSVAFWCNPISGHATLYWYQQILGQGPKLLIQFQNNGVVDDSQLPKDRFSAERLKGVDSTLKIQPAKLEDSAVYLCASSLGGVSGANVLTFGAGSRLTVL.